Described below is a single TCR beta chain sequence and its context. The antigen remains unidentified. CDR1 and CDR2 (germline): DFQATT, SNEGSKA (reference sequence). The junction had 10 bases not matched to a gene; V was cut back by 3 bases and J by 5 bases. This CDR3 spans 15 amino acids. This specimen comes from a study of blood T cells in healthy people across ages. A sample-barcoded 5' primer and a J-beta primer mix were used in a second PCR of roughly 7 to 11 cycles. Every sample produced at least 3 million CDR3-containing paired-end reads. TCRdb fed the 5' RACE reads into MiXCR, producing one record per CDR3 protein. The table includes 1.5 million to 2 million distinct CDR3 sequences, about 32% detected once. Study-wide results and limits: Fewer expanded clones and more diversity marked long-lived versus aged donors. There was a strong correlation between TCR beta diversity and naive T cell percentage.

Sequenced: blood. The chain combines TRBV20-1 with TRBJ2-5; TRBD2 agrees at 9 bases. The receptor was isolated from a woman between 25 and 40 years old in good health. CDR3 loop: CSARAPAGGLETQYF. Written as DNA, the CDR3 is TGCAGTGCTAGGGCCCCTGCGGGGGGGCTGGAGACCCAGTACTTC.